These T cell receptor beta chains were read from a single sample in a study of identical twins. Each CDR3 protein gets one entry after TCRdb re-called the 5' RACE reads with MiXCR. Here the sample spans 450,000 or so distinct CDR3 sequences, over 12% being singletons. A further study also used this sample, focusing on yellow fever vaccine responses in identical twins.

The specimen was CD4+ T cells sorted from blood. The receptor set was obtained from a woman younger than 30 in good health. CDR3s include the opening cysteine and the closing phenylalanine or tryptophan. The order of the fields is D gene, clone size, V gene, J gene, CDR3 DNA, CDR3 protein. A D gene is named only where the DNA matches it firmly. Expanded clones are given a class, and other clones once, few, many or no size at all.

>.|.|TRBV10-3|TRBJ2-1
TGTGCCAGCGCGGTGGGCGGTAGCGGACCCCAGCAGTTCTTC
CASAVGGSGPQQFF
>.|.|TRBV4-3|TRBJ2-5
TGCGCCAGCAGCCAAGAATCCCGCCAAGAGACCCAGTACTTC
CASSQESRQETQYF
>TRBD1|few|TRBV29-1|TRBJ2-7
TGCAGCGTTTCACGGGACAGGGGCTACGAGCAGTACTTC
CSVSRDRGYEQYF
>TRBD2|.|TRBV28|TRBJ2-5
TGTGCCAGCAGCCTCGGGTTAGCGGGGGGCTACAAGTACTTC
CASSLGLAGGYKYF
>TRBD2|few|TRBV2|TRBJ2-1
TGTGCCAGCAGTGCTAGCGGGAGATTTAATGAGCAGTTCTTC
CASSASGRFNEQFF
>.|.|TRBV25-1|TRBJ2-2
TGTGCCAGCAGAGAGACAGGGAACACCGGGGAGCTGTTTTTT
CASRETGNTGELFF
>TRBD2|many|TRBV29-1|TRBJ2-3
TGCAGCGAACTAGCGGGAGGGCCCACAGATACGCAGTATTTT
CSELAGGPTDTQYF
>.|few|TRBV12-3/TRBV12-4|TRBJ1-1
TGTGCCAGCAGCGGGACAAGGGATGAAGCTTTCTTT
CASSGTRDEAFF
>.|few|TRBV29-1|TRBJ1-2
TGCAGCGTTTTTAGAGGGAATGGCTACACCTTC
CSVFRGNGYTF
>.|many|TRBV7-8|TRBJ2-7
TGTGCCAGCAGTCGTATGGGGGGCGCAGCCTACGAGCAGTACTTC
CASSRMGGAAYEQYF
>TRBD1|.|TRBV7-8|TRBJ2-5
TGTGCCAGCAGCCAGCGGACAGGGGGAGTCGAGGCCCAGTACTTC
CASSQRTGGVEAQYF
>TRBD2|few|TRBV4-3|TRBJ2-3
TGCGCCAGCAGCCAAGAAGGTAGCGGGGTTGCAGATACGCAGTATTTT
CASSQEGSGVADTQYF
>.|.|TRBV6-5|TRBJ2-2
TGTGCCAGCAGTTACTCGTGGGGGTCCGGGGAGCTGTTTTTT
CASSYSWGSGELFF
>.|.|TRBV7-8|TRBJ1-5
TGTGCCAGCAGCACCCCAGGCAGGGGAGGTTTTTATAGCAATCAGCCCCAGCATTTT
CASSTPGRGGFYSNQPQHF
>.|few|TRBV5-1|TRBJ1-1
TGCGCCAGCAGCCAGGGACGACCCAACACTGAAGCTTTCTTT
CASSQGRPNTEAFF
>.|few|TRBV4-1|TRBJ2-1
TGCGCCAGCAGCCAAGAGTGGAGTGTGGCTCTCCAACCCTACAATGAGCAGTTCTTC
CASSQEWSVALQPYNEQFF
>.|few|TRBV29-1|TRBJ2-4
TGCAGCGTTCGCTTGGGGGAGTCCAAAAACATTCAGTACTTC
CSVRLGESKNIQYF
>.|few|TRBV4-1|TRBJ1-6
TGCGCCAGCAGCCAAGATGGCTCACCCCTCCACTTT
CASSQDGSPLHF
>TRBD1|many|TRBV5-1|TRBJ1-5
TGCGCCAGCAGCTCGACAGGGACCTTCACTTATAGCAATCAGCCCCAGCATTTT
CASSSTGTFTYSNQPQHF
>.|.|TRBV7-2|TRBJ2-4
TGTGCCAGCAGCTTAGTTAGGACGAGGGCCAAAAACATTCAGTACTTC
CASSLVRTRAKNIQYF
>.|few|TRBV5-6|TRBJ2-6
TGTGCCAGCAGCCCTTACAAAAACTCTGGGGCCAACGTCCTGACTTTC
CASSPYKNSGANVLTF
>.|.|TRBV25-1|TRBJ2-5
TGTGCCAGCAGTGAGCCAGGGGATAGAGAGACCCAGTACTTC
CASSEPGDRETQYF
>.|.|TRBV6-2/TRBV6-3|TRBJ2-1
TGTGCCAGCAGGGCTAGCAATGAGCAGTTCTTC
CASRASNEQFF